Here is one T cell receptor beta chain with its context. This specimen comes from a study of blood T cell repertoires in COVID-19. Across the whole study: Researchers got acute and convalescent COVID-19 samples from the United States, Italy and Spain.

Germline assignment: CDR1 SQVTM and CDR2 ANQGSEA. Trimming took 4 bases from V and 4 from J; bases not matched to a gene: 3. The CDR3 totals 12 residues. As handled by the study authors: Estimates of nucleated cell counts were drawn from the amplification of reference gene primers. Profiled with immunoSEQ multiplex PCR; TCRdb holds only in-frame clones, not every one. That table furnishes V, J and clone size, whereas the DNA furnished D and trimming. The profile shows 200,000 to 300,000 clones, roughly 76% of them singletons. The sample consisted of peripheral blood. The sequence was obtained from a woman older than 75 with COVID-19, enrolled during active disease. J is TRBJ1-1 and V is TRBV29-1; 7 bases line up with TRBD1. CDR3 sequence: CSVAGGSTEAFF. For the CDR3, the DNA is TGCAGCGTTGCAGGGGGAAGCACTGAAGCTTTCTTT.